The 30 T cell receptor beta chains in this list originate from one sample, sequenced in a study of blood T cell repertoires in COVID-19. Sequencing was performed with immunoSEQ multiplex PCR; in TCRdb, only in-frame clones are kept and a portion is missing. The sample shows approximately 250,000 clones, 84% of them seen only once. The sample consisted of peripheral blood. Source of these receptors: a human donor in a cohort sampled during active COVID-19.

CDR3 protein: CASSQGQATGELFF. The CDR3 nucleotides are TGTGCCAGCAGTCAGGGGCAGGCCACCGGGGAGCTGTTTTTT. This chain links TRBV6-5 with TRBJ2-2; tentatively, D is TRBD1 (6 bases). V dropped 5 bases and J dropped 4 bases, with 11 bases sitting between them. The CDR3 runs 14 residues. The germline V gene has CDR1 MNHEY and CDR2 SVGAGI.

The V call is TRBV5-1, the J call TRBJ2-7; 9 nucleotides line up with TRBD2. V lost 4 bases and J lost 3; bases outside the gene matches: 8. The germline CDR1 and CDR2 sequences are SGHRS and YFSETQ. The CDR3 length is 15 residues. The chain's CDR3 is CASSPGGSGGYEQYF. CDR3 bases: TGCGCCAGCAGCCCCGGGGGTAGCGGGGGCTACGAGCAGTACTTC.

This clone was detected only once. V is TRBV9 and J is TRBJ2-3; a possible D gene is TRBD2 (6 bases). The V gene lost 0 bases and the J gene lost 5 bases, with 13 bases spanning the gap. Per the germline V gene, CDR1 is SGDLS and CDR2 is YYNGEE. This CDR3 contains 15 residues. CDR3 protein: CASSVVEGRGDTQYF. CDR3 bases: TGTGCCAGCAGCGTAGTTGAGGGGCGGGGAGATACGCAGTATTTT.

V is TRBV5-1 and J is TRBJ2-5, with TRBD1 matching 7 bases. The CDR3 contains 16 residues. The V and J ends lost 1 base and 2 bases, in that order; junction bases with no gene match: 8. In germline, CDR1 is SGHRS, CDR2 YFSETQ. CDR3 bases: TGCGCCAGCAGCTTGCCAGGACAGGTGACACAAGAGACCCAGTACTTC. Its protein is CASSLPGQVTQETQYF.

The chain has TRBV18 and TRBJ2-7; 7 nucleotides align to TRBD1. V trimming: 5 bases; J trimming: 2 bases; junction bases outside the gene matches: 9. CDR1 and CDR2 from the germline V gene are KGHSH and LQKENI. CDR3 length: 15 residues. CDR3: CASSTTGTAPYEQYF. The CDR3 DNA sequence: TGTGCCAGCTCAACGACGGGGACAGCTCCCTACGAGCAGTACTTC.

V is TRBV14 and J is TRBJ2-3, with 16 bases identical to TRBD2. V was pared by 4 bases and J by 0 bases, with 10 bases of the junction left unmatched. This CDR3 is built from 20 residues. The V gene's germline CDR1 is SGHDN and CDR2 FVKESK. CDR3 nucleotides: TGTGCCAGCAGCCCGGGACTAGCGGGGGGGGATCCCCTGAGCACAGATACGCAGTATTTT. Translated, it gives CASSPGLAGGDPLSTDTQYF.

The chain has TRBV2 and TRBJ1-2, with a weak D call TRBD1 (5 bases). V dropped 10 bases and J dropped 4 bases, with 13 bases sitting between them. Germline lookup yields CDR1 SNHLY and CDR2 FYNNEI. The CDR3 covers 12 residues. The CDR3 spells CANHGGSYGYTF. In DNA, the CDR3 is TGTGCCAACCACGGGGGTTCCTATGGCTACACCTTC. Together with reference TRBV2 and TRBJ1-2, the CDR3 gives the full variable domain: EPEVTQTPSHQVTQMGQEVILRCVPISNHLYFYWYRQILGQKVEFLVSFYNNEISEKSEIFDDQFSVERPDGSNFTLKIRSTKLEDSAMYFCANHGGSYGYTFGSGTRLTVV.

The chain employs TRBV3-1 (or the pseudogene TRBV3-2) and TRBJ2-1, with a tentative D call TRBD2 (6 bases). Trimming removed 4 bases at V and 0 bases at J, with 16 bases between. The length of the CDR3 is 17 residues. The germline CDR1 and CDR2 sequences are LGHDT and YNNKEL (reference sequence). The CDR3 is CASSPDLGGSSYNEQFF. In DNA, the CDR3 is TGTGCCAGCAGCCCAGATTTGGGAGGAAGCTCCTACAATGAGCAGTTCTTC.

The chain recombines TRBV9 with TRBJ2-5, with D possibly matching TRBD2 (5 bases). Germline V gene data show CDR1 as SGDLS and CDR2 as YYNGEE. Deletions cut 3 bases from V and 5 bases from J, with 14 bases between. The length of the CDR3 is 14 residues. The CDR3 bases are TGTGCCAGCAGCGGAACTAGGGCCGGGGAGACCCAGTACTTC. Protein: CASSGTRAGETQYF.

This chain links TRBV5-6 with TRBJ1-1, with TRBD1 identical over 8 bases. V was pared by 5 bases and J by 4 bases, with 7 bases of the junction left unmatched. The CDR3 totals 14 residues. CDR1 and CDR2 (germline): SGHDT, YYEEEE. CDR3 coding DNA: TGTGCCAGCAGATGGACAGGGTTGCGCACTGAAGCTTTCTTT. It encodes CASRWTGLRTEAFF.

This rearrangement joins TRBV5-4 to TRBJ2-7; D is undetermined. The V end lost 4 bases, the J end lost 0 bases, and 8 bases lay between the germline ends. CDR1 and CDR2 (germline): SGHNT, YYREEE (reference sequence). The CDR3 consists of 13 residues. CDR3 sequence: CASSATFSYEQYF. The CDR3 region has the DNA TGTGCCAGCAGCGCCACTTTCTCCTACGAGCAGTACTTC.

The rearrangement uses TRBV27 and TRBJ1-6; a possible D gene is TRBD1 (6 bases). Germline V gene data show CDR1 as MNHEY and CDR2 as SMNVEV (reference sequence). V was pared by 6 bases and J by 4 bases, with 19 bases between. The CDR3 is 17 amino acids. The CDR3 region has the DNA TGTGCCAGCAGCCTTAGTCAGGGGACCGCTTATAATTCACCCCTCCACTTT. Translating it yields CASSLSQGTAYNSPLHF.

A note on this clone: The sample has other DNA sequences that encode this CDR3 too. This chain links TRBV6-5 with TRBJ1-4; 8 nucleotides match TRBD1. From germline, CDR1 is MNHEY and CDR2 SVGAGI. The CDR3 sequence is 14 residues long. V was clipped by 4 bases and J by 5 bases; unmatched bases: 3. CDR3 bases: TGTGCCAGCAGTTGGACAGGGCCCAATGAAAAACTGTTTTTT. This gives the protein CASSWTGPNEKLFF.

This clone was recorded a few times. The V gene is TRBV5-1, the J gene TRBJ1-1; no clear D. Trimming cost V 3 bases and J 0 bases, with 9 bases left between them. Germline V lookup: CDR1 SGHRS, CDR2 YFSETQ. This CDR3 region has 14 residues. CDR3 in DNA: TGCGCCAGCAGCTATCAGGATGTGAACACTGAAGCTTTCTTT. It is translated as CASSYQDVNTEAFF.

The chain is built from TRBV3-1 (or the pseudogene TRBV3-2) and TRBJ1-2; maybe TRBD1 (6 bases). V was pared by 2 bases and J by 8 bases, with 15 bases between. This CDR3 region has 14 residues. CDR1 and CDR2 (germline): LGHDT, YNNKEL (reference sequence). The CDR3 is CASSQPGQPGGYTF. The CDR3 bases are TGTGCCAGCAGCCAACCTGGACAGCCGGGGGGCTACACCTTC.

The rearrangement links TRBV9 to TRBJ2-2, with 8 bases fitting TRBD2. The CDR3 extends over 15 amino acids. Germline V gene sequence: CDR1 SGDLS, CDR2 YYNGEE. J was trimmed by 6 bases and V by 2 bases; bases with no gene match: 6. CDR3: CASSVQAGVPGELFF. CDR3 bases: TGTGCCAGCAGCGTGCAAGCGGGAGTCCCCGGGGAGCTGTTTTTT. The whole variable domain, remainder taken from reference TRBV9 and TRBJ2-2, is DSGVTQTPKHLITATGQRVTLRCSPRSGDLSVYWYQQSLDQGLQFLIQYYNGEERAKGNILERFSAQQFPDLHSELNLSSLELGDSALYFCASSVQAGVPGELFFGEGSRLTVL.

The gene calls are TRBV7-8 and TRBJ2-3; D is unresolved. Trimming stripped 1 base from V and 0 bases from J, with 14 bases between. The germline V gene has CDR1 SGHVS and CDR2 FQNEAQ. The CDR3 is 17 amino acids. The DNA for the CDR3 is TGTGCCAGCAGCTTAGAGGTCAGGTTATCTAGCACAGATACGCAGTATTTT. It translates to CASSLEVRLSSTDTQYF.

The CDR3 coding sequence is TGTGCCAGCAGGGTTGACAGGGGATCCACCGGGGAGCTGTTTTTT. Translation: CASRVDRGSTGELFF. V and J are TRBV2 and TRBJ2-2; TRBD1 aligns across 8 bases. Losses at the gene ends were 6 bases for V and 4 bases for J; bases not matched to a gene: 7. CDR1 and CDR2 from the germline V gene are SNHLY and FYNNEI. There are 15 residues in the CDR3. The whole variable domain, filled in from reference TRBV2 and TRBJ2-2, reads EPEVTQTPSHQVTQMGQEVILRCVPISNHLYFYWYRQILGQKVEFLVSFYNNEISEKSEIFDDQFSVERPDGSNFTLKIRSTKLEDSAMYFCASRVDRGSTGELFFGEGSRLTVL.

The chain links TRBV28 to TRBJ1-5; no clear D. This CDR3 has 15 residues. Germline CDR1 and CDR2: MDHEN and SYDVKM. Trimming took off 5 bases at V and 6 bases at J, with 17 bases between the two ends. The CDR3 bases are TGTGCCAGCAGTCCGAGGACGGGGAACAGTCAGCCCCAGCATTTT. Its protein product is CASSPRTGNSQPQHF.

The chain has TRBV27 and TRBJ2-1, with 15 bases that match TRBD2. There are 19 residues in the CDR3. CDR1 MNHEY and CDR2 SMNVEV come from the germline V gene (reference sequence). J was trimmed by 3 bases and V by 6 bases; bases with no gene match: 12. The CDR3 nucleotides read TGTGCCAGCAGGCGGACTAGCGGGGGGGCGAAAGGGTTCTACAATGAGCAGTTCTTC. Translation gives CASRRTSGGAKGFYNEQFF.

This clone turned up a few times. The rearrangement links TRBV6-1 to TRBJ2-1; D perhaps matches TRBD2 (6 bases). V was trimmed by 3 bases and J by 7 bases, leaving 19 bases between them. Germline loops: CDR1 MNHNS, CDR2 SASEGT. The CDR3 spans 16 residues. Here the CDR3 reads CASSDQGTPVHNEQFF. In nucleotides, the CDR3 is TGTGCCAGCAGTGACCAAGGGACTCCTGTCCATAATGAGCAGTTCTTC.

For the CDR3, the DNA is TGTGCCAGCAGTGAATTACCTAGTCCCGCCTACGAGCAGTACTTC. Protein sequence: CASSELPSPAYEQYF. The chain links TRBV2 to TRBJ2-7; D is uncertain. There are 15 residues in the CDR3. The V end was cut by 2 bases, the J end by 2 bases, with 13 bases between. Germline CDR1 and CDR2: SNHLY and FYNNEI.

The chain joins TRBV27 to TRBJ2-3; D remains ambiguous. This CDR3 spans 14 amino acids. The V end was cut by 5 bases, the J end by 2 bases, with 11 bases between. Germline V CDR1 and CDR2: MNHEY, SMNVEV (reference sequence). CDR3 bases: TGTGCCAGCAGTCTAAACTTTCCCACAGATACGCAGTATTTT. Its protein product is CASSLNFPTDTQYF.

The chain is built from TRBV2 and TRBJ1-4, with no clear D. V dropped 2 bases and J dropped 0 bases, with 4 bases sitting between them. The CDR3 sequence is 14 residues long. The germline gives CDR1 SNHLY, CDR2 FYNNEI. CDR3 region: CASSERATNEKLFF. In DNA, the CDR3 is TGTGCCAGCAGTGAACGGGCAACTAATGAAAAACTGTTTTTT. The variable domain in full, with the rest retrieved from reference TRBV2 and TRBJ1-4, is EPEVTQTPSHQVTQMGQEVILRCVPISNHLYFYWYRQILGQKVEFLVSFYNNEISEKSEIFDDQFSVERPDGSNFTLKIRSTKLEDSAMYFCASSERATNEKLFFGSGTQLSVL.

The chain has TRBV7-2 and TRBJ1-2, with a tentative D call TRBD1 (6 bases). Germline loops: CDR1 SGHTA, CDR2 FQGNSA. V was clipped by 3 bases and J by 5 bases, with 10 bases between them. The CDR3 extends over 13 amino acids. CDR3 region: CASSFGQLYGYTF. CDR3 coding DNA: TGTGCCAGCAGCTTCGGACAGCTTTATGGCTACACCTTC.

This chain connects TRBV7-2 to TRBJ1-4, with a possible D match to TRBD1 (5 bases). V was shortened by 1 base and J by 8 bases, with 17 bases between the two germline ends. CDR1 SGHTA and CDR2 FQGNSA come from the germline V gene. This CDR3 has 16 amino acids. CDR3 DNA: TGTGCCAGCAGCTTAGGGGGCGGATCTTATCCCGAAAAACTGTTTTTT. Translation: CASSLGGGSYPEKLFF. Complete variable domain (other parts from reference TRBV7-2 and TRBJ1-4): GAGVSQSPSNKVTEKGKDVELRCDPISGHTALYWYRQSLGQGLEFLIYFQGNSAPDKSGLPSDRFSAERTGGSVSTLTIQRTQQEDSAVYLCASSLGGGSYPEKLFFGSGTQLSVL.

CDR3: CASSLGQGKQYF. CDR3 nucleotide sequence: TGTGCCAGCAGTTTAGGGCAGGGGAAGCAGTATTTT. The chain joins TRBV28 to TRBJ2-3, with D perhaps matching TRBD1 (6 bases). CDR1 MDHEN and CDR2 SYDVKM come from the germline V gene. This CDR3 spans 12 amino acids. Trimming pared 2 bases from V and 11 bases from J, leaving 11 bases between.

The CDR3 DNA follows: TGTGCCAGCAGTGGGGGACTAGCGTATGTAGATACGCAGTATTTT. Translated: CASSGGLAYVDTQYF. The V gene is TRBV25-1, the J gene TRBJ2-3; 10 positions match TRBD2. The trim removed 4 bases at V and 5 bases at J, leaving 6 bases unmatched. This CDR3 region has 15 residues. Germline CDR1 MGHDK, CDR2 SYGVNS.

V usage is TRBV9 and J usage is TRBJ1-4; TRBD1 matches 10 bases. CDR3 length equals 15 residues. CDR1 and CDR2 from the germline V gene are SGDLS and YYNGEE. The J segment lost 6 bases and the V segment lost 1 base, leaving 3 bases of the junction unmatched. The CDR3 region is CASSVTGTGDEKLFF. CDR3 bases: TGTGCCAGCAGCGTAACCGGGACAGGGGATGAAAAACTGTTTTTT.

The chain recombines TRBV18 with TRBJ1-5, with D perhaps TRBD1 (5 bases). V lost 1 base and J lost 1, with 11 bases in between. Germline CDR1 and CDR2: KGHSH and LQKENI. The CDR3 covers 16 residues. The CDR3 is CASSPRGSLSNQPQHF. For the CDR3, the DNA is TGTGCCAGCTCACCACGGGGCAGCTTAAGCAATCAGCCCCAGCATTTT.